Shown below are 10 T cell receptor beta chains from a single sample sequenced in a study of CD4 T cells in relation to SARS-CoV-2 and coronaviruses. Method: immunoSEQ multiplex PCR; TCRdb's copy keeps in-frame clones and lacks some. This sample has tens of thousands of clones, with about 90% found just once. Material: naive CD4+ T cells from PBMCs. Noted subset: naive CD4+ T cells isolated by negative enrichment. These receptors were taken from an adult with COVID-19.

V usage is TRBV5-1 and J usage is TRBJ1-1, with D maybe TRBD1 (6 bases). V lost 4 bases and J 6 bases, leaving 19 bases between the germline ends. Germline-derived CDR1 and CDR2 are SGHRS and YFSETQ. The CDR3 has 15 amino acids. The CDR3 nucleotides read TGCGCCAGCAGCCAGGGGTGGGGAGGGCCAGCTGAAGCTTTCTTT. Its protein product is CASSQGWGGPAEAFF.

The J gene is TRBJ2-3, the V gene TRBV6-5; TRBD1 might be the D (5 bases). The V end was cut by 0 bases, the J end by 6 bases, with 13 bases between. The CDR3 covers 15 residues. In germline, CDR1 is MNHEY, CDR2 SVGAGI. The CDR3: CASSYSPGWGDTQYF. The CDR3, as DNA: TGTGCCAGCAGTTACTCGCCCGGCTGGGGCGATACGCAGTATTTT.

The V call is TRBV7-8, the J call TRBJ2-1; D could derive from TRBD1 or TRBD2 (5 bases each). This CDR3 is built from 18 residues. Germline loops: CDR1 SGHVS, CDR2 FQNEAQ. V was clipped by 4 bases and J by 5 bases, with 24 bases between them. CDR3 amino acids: CASSSRDGPMRRNNEQFF. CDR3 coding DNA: TGTGCCAGCAGCTCCCGGGACGGCCCGATGCGGAGGAACAATGAGCAGTTCTTC.

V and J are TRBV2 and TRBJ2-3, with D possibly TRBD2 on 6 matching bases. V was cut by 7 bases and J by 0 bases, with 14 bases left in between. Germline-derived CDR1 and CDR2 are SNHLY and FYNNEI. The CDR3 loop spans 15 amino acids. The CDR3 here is CASTGTRSSTDTQYF. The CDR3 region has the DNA TGTGCCAGCACCGGGACTCGTTCTAGCACAGATACGCAGTATTTT.

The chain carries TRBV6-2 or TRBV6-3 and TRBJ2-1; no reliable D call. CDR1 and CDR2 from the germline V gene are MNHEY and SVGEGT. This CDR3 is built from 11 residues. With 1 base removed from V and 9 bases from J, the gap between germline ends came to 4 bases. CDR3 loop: CASSYWGEQFF. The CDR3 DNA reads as TGTGCCAGCAGTTACTGGGGTGAGCAGTTCTTC.

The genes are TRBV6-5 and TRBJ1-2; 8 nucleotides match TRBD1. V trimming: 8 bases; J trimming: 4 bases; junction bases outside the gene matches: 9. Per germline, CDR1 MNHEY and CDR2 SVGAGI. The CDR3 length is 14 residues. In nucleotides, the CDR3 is TGTGCCAGCTATTGGACAGGGTCAGGCTATGGCTACACCTTC. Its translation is CASYWTGSGYGYTF.

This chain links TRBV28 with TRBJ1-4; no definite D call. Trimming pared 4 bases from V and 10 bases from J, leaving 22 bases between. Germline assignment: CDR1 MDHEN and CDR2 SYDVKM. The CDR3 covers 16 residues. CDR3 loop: CASSSPRSKGGRKLFF. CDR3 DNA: TGTGCCAGCAGTTCCCCCAGATCTAAGGGAGGGCGAAAACTGTTTTTT.

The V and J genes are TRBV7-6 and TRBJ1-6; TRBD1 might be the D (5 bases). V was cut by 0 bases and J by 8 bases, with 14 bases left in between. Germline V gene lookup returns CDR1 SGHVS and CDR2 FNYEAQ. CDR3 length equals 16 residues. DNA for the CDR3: TGTGCCAGCAGCTTAGCGAGGCGGGGCGGGTATTCACCCCTCCACTTT. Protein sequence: CASSLARRGGYSPLHF. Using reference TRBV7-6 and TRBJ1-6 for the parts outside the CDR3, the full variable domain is GAGVSQSPRYKVTKRGQDVALRCDPISGHVSLYWYRQALGQGPEFLTYFNYEAQQDKSGLPNDRFSAERPEGSISTLTIQRTEQRDSAMYRCASSLARRGGYSPLHFGNGTRLTVT.

The CDR3 sequence: CASSRAGAGQFF. CDR3 DNA: TGTGCCAGCAGCCGCGCCGGGGCGGGGCAGTTCTTC. The chain joins TRBV27 to TRBJ2-1, with D perhaps assigned TRBD1 or TRBD2 (5 bases each). CDR1 and CDR2 (germline): MNHEY, SMNVEV (reference sequence). The ends were cut back, 6 bases at V and 12 bases at J, with 15 bases in the middle. This CDR3 has 12 residues.

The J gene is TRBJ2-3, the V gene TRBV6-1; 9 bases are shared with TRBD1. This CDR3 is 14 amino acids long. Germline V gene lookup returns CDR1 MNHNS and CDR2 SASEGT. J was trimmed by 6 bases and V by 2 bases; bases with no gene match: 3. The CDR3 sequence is CASSELQGADTQYF. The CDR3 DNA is TGTGCCAGCAGTGAACTACAGGGGGCGGATACGCAGTATTTT.